Shown below are 14 T cell receptor beta chains from a single sample sequenced in a study of OX40 agonist ivuxolimab in advanced cancers. Produced via immunoSEQ multiplex PCR; TCRdb's table is partial and in-frame only. The sample contains approximately 82,000 clones, 70% to 90% of which appear only once. This sample comprised CD4+ or CD8+ T cells sorted from blood, obtained in a trial of the OX40 agonist ivuxolimab. Receptors originate from an adult with an advanced solid tumor such as melanoma, head and neck, liver or kidney cancer.

This chain connects TRBV30 to TRBJ2-3; tentative D call: TRBD1 (6 bases). Germline CDR1 is GTSNPN and CDR2 is SVGIG (reference sequence). The CDR3 is 13 residues long. Trimming shortened V by 0 bases and J by 3 bases, and 7 bases separated the two germline ends. The CDR3 bases are TGTGCCTGGAGTGTACAGGGAACAGATACGCAGTATTTT. Protein product: CAWSVQGTDTQYF.

This clone has just a few counts. The chain links TRBV4-3 to TRBJ2-7, with 10 positions matching TRBD1. Germline V gene lookup returns CDR1 LGHNA and CDR2 YSLEER. The J segment lost 7 bases and the V segment lost 1 base, leaving 7 bases of the junction unmatched. This CDR3 is 15 amino acids long. The CDR3 spells CASSQATGGRGEQYF. The CDR3 coding sequence is TGCGCCAGCAGCCAAGCGACAGGGGGCCGTGGAGAGCAGTACTTC.

This clone was recorded once. This chain connects TRBV7-2 to TRBJ1-1, with D maybe TRBD1 (5 bases). CDR3 length: 15 residues. The V end was cut by 3 bases, the J end by 4 bases, with 15 bases between. Germline-derived CDR1 and CDR2 are SGHTA and FQGNSA. CDR3 loop: CASSFGTGRGTEAFF. Here the CDR3 DNA reads TGTGCCAGCAGCTTCGGGACCGGGAGAGGCACTGAAGCTTTCTTT.

The DNA of the CDR3 is TGCGCCAGCAGCCAAGATCCCCCTCAGAGGGGGGAGACCCAGTACTTC. Protein: CASSQDPPQRGETQYF. The rearrangement joins TRBV4-3 to TRBJ2-5; D is possibly TRBD1 (6 bases). The V gene lost 0 bases and the J gene lost 5 bases, with 16 bases spanning the gap. The CDR3 runs to 16 residues. CDR1 and CDR2 (germline): LGHNA, YSLEER.

V gene TRBV6-6 combines with J gene TRBJ2-5; 9 nucleotides line up with TRBD2. The J call is in doubt because the DNA end fits TRBJ2-7 better. This CDR3 comprises 15 residues. Per germline, CDR1 MNHNY and CDR2 SVGAGI (reference sequence). The CDR3 spells CASSYSLLAGYEQYF. In DNA form, the CDR3 reads TGTGCCAGCAGTTACTCTTTGCTAGCGGGATACGAGCAGTACTTC.

This clone has only one observation. This same CDR3 is encoded by further DNA sequences in the sample. The J gene is TRBJ1-1, the V gene TRBV18; the D is unclear. CDR3 length: 14 residues. Germline V gives CDR1 KGHSH, CDR2 LQKENI. Trimming shortened V by 4 bases and J by 1 base, and 10 bases separated the two germline ends. CDR3 DNA sequence: TGTGCCAGCTCACTTCTTCGGGAGAACACTGAAGCTTTCTTT. Translating gives CASSLLRENTEAFF.

V usage is TRBV6-5 and J usage is TRBJ2-7, with 16 bases identical to TRBD2. CDR1 is MNHEY and CDR2 is SVGAGI in the germline V gene. After removal of 6 bases from V and 9 bases from J, the junction contained 8 bases not matched to a gene. CDR3 length equals 15 residues. DNA for the CDR3: TGTGCCAGCAGCCCTCCCGGGACTAGCGGGAGGGTGCAGTACTTC. As protein: CASSPPGTSGRVQYF.

This sequence joins TRBV11-2 and TRBJ1-1, with D hard to call. The CDR3 extends over 13 amino acids. Germline assignment: CDR1 SGHAT and CDR2 FQNNGV. V was clipped by 5 bases and J by 2 bases, with 9 bases between them. The CDR3: CASSKTGNTEAFF. The CDR3 bases are TGTGCCAGCAGCAAGACTGGAAACACTGAAGCTTTCTTT.

The genes are TRBV29-1 and TRBJ2-3, with D maybe TRBD2 (5 bases). V dropped 4 bases and J dropped 0 bases, with 11 bases sitting between them. The CDR3 consists of 14 residues. The germline V gene encodes CDR1 SQVTM and CDR2 ANQGSEA. Here the CDR3 DNA reads TGCAGCGTTGCGTGGAGGCTAAGCACAGATACGCAGTATTTT. This gives the protein CSVAWRLSTDTQYF.

The gene calls are TRBV7-8 and TRBJ1-4; D gene unclear. Germline V gives CDR1 SGHVS, CDR2 FQNEAQ. V lost 0 bases and J lost 4, with 9 bases in between. The CDR3 totals 15 residues. The CDR3 region is CASSLANSLNEKLFF. The CDR3 DNA reads TGTGCCAGCAGCTTAGCGAACAGTCTTAATGAAAAACTGTTTTTT.

The chain recombines TRBV28 with TRBJ2-2; D not resolved. This CDR3 is built from 15 residues. Germline V gene sequence: CDR1 MDHEN, CDR2 SYDVKM. Trimming removed 3 bases at V and 3 bases at J, with 11 bases between. The CDR3 reads CASSFPGWDTGELFF. CDR3 nucleotides: TGTGCCAGCAGTTTTCCCGGGTGGGACACCGGGGAGCTGTTTTTT.

The V call is TRBV7-9, the J call TRBJ1-4; D remains unclear. The CDR3 contains 17 residues. CDR1 is SEHNR, CDR2 FQNEAQ, per germline (reference sequence). The CDR3 coding sequence is TGTGCTTTTCCGGCGGCAGACACGTCCGCAACTAATGAAAAACTGTTTTTT. This sequence encodes CAFPAADTSATNEKLFF. Together with reference TRBV7-9 and TRBJ1-4, the CDR3 gives the full variable domain: DTGVSQNPRHKITKRGQNVTFRCDPISEHNRLYWYRQTLGQGPEFLTYFQNEAQLEKSRLLSDRFSAERPKGSFSTLEIQRTEQGDSAMYLCAFPAADTSATNEKLFFGSGTQLSVL.

The chain combines TRBV7-6 with TRBJ2-7, with 12 nucleotides matching TRBD2. The CDR3 contains 15 residues. V lost 2 bases and J lost 2; bases outside the gene matches: 1. Germline CDR1 reads SGHVS; CDR2 reads FNYEAQ. The DNA for the CDR3 is TGTGCCAGCAGCTTACGGACTAGCGGGACCTACGAGCAGTACTTC. It is translated as CASSLRTSGTYEQYF.

This chain links TRBV18 with TRBJ2-3, with 9 bases aligning to TRBD2. Unmatched junction bases numbered 3, after V lost 1 base and J lost 4 bases. Looked up from germline, CDR1 is KGHSH and CDR2 is LQKENI. This CDR3 has 15 residues. The CDR3 coding sequence is TGTGCCAGCTCACCACTAGCGGGAGTGGCAGATACGCAGTATTTT. This sequence encodes CASSPLAGVADTQYF. Together with reference TRBV18 and TRBJ2-3, the CDR3 gives the full variable domain: NAGVMQNPRHLVRRRGQEARLRCSPMKGHSHVYWYRQLPEEGLKFMVYLQKENIIDESGMPKERFSAEFPKEGPSILRIQQVVRGDSAAYFCASSPLAGVADTQYFGPGTRLTVL.